This T cell receptor (beta chain) was captured in a study of control samples from healthy donors and cancer patients. The data were produced by immunoSEQ multiplex PCR, yet TCRdb's version contains in-frame clones alone and is incomplete. The sample holds approximately 100,000 clones, around nine tenths seen once. Germline CDR1 SGHRS, CDR2 YFSETQ. This CDR3 is 16 amino acids long. V lost 0 bases to trimming and J lost 2 bases; unmatched junction nucleotides: 5. This TCR was recovered from a man aged 25-45 years in good health. The source material was blood. The chain links TRBV5-1 to TRBJ2-1; 7 bases are shared with TRBD2. The CDR3 protein is CASSLVAGAPYNEQFF. The CDR3 region has the DNA TGCGCCAGCAGCTTGGTCGCGGGAGCCCCCTACAATGAGCAGTTCTTC.